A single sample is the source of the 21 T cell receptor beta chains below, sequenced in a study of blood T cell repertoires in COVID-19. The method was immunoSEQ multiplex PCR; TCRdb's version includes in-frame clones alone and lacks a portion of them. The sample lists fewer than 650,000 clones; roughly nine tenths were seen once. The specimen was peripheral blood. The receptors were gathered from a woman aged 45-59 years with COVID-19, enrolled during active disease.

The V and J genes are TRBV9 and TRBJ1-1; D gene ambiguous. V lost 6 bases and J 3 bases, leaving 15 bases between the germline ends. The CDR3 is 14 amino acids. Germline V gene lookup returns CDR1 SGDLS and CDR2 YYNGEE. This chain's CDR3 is CASTPHMVDTEAFF. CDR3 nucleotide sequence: TGTGCCAGCACCCCCCACATGGTGGACACTGAAGCTTTCTTT.

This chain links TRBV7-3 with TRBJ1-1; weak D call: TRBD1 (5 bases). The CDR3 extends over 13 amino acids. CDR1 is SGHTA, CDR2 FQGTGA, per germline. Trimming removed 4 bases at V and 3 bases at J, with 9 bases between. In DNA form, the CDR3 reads TGTGCCAGCAGCTCAGACAGATACACTGAAGCTTTCTTT. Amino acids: CASSSDRYTEAFF. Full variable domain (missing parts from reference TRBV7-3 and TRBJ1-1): GAGVSQTPSNKVTEKGKYVELRCDPISGHTALYWYRQSLGQGPEFLIYFQGTGAADDSGLPNDRFFAVRPEGSVSTLKIQRTERGDSAVYLCASSSDRYTEAFFGQGTRLTVV.

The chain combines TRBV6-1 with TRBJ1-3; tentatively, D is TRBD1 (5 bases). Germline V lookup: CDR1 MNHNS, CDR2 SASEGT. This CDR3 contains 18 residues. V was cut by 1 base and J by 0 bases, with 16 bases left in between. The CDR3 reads CASSEDLRAGPSGNTIYF. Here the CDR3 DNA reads TGTGCCAGCAGTGAAGATCTACGGGCAGGGCCCTCTGGAAACACCATATATTTT.

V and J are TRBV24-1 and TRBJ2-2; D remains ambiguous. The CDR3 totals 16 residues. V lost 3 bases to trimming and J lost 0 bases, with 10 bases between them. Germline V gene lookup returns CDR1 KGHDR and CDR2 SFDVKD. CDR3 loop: CATSDPTGSNTGELFF. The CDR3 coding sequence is TGTGCCACCAGTGATCCGACGGGTTCGAACACCGGGGAGCTGTTTTTT.

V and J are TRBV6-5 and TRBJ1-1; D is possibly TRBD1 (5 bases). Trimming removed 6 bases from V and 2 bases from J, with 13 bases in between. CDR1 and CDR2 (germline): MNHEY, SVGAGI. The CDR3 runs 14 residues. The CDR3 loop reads CASSVNQGNTEAFF. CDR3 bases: TGTGCCAGCAGCGTAAATCAGGGTAACACTGAAGCTTTCTTT.

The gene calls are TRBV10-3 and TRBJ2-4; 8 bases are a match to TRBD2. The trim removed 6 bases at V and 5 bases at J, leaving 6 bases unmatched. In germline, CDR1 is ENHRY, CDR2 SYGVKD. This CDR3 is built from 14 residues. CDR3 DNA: TGTGCCATCAGGCCGGGGGGGCTGGAAAACATTCAGTACTTC. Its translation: CAIRPGGLENIQYF.

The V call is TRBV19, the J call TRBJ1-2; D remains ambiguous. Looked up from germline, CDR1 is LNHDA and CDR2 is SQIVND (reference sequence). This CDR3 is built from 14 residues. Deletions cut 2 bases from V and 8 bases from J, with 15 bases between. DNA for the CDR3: TGTGCCAGTAGTATACGTAGCCCCTCGGGAGGCTACACCTTC. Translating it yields CASSIRSPSGGYTF.

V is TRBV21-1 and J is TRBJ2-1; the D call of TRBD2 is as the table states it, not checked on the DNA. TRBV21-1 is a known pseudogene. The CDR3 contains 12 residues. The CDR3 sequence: CASSKAPGSQFF. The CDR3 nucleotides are TGTGCCAGCAGCAAAGCTCCCGGGTCCCAGTTCTTC.

The CDR3 loop reads CASSQDGYRFSTDTQYF. The CDR3 DNA reads TGTGCCAGCAGCCAAGACGGGTACAGGTTTAGCACAGATACGCAGTATTTT. V usage is TRBV3-1 (or the pseudogene TRBV3-2) and J usage is TRBJ2-3; D perhaps matches TRBD1 (5 bases). The V gene lost 0 bases and the J gene lost 0 bases, with 13 bases spanning the gap. This CDR3 is built from 17 residues. The germline gives CDR1 LGHDT, CDR2 YNNKEL (reference sequence).

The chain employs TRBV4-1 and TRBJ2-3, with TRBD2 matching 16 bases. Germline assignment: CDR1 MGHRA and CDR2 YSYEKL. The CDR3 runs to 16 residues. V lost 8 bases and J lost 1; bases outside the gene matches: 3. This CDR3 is CASAGTSGGGTDTQYF. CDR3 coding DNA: TGCGCCAGCGCTGGGACTAGCGGGGGGGGCACAGATACGCAGTATTTT.

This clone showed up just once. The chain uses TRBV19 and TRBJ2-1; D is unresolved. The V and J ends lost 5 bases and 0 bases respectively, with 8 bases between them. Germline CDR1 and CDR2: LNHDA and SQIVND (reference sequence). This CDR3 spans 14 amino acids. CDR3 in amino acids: CASSSGNSYNEQFF. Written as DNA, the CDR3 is TGTGCCAGTAGTTCAGGCAACTCCTACAATGAGCAGTTCTTC.

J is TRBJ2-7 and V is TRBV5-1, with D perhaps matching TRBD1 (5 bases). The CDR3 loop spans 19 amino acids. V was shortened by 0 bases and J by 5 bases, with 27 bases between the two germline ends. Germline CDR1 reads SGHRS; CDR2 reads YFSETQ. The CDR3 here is CASSLAELGVRSVRHEQYF. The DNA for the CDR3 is TGCGCCAGCAGCTTGGCCGAGTTAGGGGTACGTTCTGTGAGGCACGAGCAGTACTTC.

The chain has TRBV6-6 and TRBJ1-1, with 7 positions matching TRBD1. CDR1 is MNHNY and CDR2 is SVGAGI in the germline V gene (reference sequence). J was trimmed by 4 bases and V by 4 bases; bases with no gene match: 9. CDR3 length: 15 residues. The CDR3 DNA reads TGTGCCAGCAGTTTAATTGCTGACAGGGCCACTGAAGCTTTCTTT. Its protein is CASSLIADRATEAFF.

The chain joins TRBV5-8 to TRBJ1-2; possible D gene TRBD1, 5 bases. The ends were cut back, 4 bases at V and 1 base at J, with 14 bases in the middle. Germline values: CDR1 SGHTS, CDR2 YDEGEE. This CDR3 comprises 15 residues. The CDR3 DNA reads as TGTGCCAGCAGCCCCAGGGTCCCCATTAACTATGGCTACACCTTC. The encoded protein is CASSPRVPINYGYTF. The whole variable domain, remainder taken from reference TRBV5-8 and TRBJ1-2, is EAGVTQSPTHLIKTRGQQATLRCSPISGHTSVYWYQQALGLGLQFLLWYDEGEERNRGNFPPRFSGRQFPNYSSELNVNALELEDSALYLCASSPRVPINYGYTFGSGTRLTVV.

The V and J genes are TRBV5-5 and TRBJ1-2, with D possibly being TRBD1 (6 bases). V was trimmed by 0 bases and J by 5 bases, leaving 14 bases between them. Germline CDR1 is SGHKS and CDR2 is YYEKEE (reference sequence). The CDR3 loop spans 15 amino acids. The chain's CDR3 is CASSLAYRERYGYTF. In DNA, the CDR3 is TGTGCCAGCAGCTTGGCATACAGGGAGAGGTATGGCTACACCTTC.

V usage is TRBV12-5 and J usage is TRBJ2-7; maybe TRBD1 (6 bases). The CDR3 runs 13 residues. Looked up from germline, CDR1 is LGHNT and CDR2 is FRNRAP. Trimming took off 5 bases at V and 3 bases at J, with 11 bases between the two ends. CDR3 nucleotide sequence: TGTGCTAGTGGTGCCGGGACACTCTACGAGCAGTACTTC. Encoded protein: CASGAGTLYEQYF.

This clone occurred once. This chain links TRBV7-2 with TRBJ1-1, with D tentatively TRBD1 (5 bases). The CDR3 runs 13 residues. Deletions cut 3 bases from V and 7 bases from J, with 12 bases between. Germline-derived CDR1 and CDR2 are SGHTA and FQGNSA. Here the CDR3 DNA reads TGTGCCAGCAGCTTTAGCAGGGTCGGTGAAGCTTTCTTT. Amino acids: CASSFSRVGEAFF.

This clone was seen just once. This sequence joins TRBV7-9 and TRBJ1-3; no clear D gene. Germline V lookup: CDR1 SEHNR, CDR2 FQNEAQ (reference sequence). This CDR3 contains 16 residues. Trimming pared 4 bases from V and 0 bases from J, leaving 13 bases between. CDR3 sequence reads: CASSSRRGVSGNTIYF. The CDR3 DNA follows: TGTGCCAGCAGCTCCAGACGGGGTGTCTCTGGAAACACCATATATTTT.

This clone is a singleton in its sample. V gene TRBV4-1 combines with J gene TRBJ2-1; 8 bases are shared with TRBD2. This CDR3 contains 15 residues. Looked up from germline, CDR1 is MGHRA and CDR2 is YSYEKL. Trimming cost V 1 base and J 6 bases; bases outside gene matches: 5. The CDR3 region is CASSQGSGGGNEQFF. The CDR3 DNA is TGCGCCAGCAGCCAAGGAAGCGGGGGTGGCAATGAGCAGTTCTTC.

The CDR3 is CASSQLQGGNTEAFF. CDR3 nucleotide sequence: TGCGCCAGCAGCCAACTACAGGGGGGGAACACTGAAGCTTTCTTT. The rearrangement uses TRBV5-1 and TRBJ1-1, with 8 bases aligning to TRBD1. CDR3 length: 15 amino acids. CDR1 is SGHRS and CDR2 is YFSETQ in the germline V gene. V was pared by 4 bases and J by 1 base, with 6 bases of the junction left unmatched.

The chain's CDR3 is CAQGGRHSNQPQHF. In DNA form, the CDR3 reads TGTGCCCAGGGTGGGCGGCATAGCAATCAGCCCCAGCATTTT. The gene calls are TRBV30 and TRBJ1-5; possibly TRBD1 for D (5 bases). Trimming took off 8 bases at V and 0 bases at J, with 14 bases between the two ends. From germline, CDR1 is GTSNPN and CDR2 SVGIG (reference sequence). This CDR3 has 14 amino acids.